Detailed here is one T cell receptor beta chain. The target of this receptor is not known. It has no much larger one-base neighbor in the sample; base qualities were not kept. CDR1 and CDR2, looked up from the germline V gene, are SGHAT and FQNNGV. V lost 3 bases and J lost 4 bases; the stretch between them is 14 bases long. Taken from cysteine to phenylalanine, the CDR3 has 15 residues. Kept here is only the CDR3 DNA, which spans 45 bases and is read in frame from base 1. On a MiSeq, deep resolution sequencing aimed for a depth between 1 in 1 million and 1 in 200,000 T cells, with each clonotype covered around 10x on average. The immunoSEQ hsTCRB Kit was used to generate the TCR beta libraries. In the source study's methods: The data were analyzed with ImmunoSEQ Analyzer and ImmunoSEQ Data Assistant, and V, D and J gene assignments followed IMGT definitions. Clonality, with values ranging from 0 to 1, was calculated as one minus the normalized Shannon entropy of productive rearrangement frequencies. Public clonotype analysis was restricted to overrepresented clonotypes comprising at least 0.05% of each patient's repertoire. About a dozen age-matched healthy donor repertoires from immuneACCESS served as clonality controls. This immuneACCESS table, as held by TCRdb, lists in-frame sequences with V and J called but not all clones. Of the missing ones, under half trace to an unresolved V gene in checked studies; the others have no known cause. V and J calls plus clone size are reproduced from that table; the DNA served to infer D and trimming. Present in this sample are 9,300 or so clones, 61% of which were seen just once. The ten largest clones capture 18% of the sample.

This specimen comes from a study of cytotoxic CD8 clonotypes in ibrutinib-treated CLL (dated by TCRdb to the early 2020s). Notes on the research overall: In this cohort, around 14 patients were treatment-naive and 11 to 12 were relapsed/refractory, while some 18 had unmutated IGHV. The response samples were drawn at a median of roughly twelve months into treatment, with a range of about 6 to 36 months. Partial responses were observed in about 25 patients and complete responses in 2; after a median follow-up of around 68 months, remission was maintained in about 15 patients and progression was observed in some twelve. Longitudinal samples were available for about 30% of the roughly 86 trial participants. Cryopreserved peripheral blood mononuclear cells were collected at three points: before therapy, at response, and at either sustained remission or disease progression. Samples averaged roughly 280,000 productive templates and some 96,000 productive rearrangements.

Approximately 2 micrograms of genomic DNA were extracted from cryopreserved PBMCs for TCR beta library preparation. Longitudinal blood samples from CLL patients on ibrutinib monotherapy underwent high-throughput TCR beta sequencing. The patients were enrolled in a single-center, open-label phase 2 trial of ibrutinib monotherapy. Points the paper makes about the study in general: Sampling times were not matched between patients in sustained remission and patients whose disease was progressing, and lymph node repertoires were not examined. Baseline clonality exceeded that of age-matched healthy donors and correlated strongly with circulating CD8+ T-cell counts. An increase in clonality was observed at ibrutinib response, with clonality remaining stable during sustained remission and falling back toward baseline at progression. Public clonotypes were rare and either shrank or stayed stable during treatment, and the rise in clonality at ibrutinib response reflected expansion of private clonotypes.

The sequenced sample was PBMCs, obtained before ibrutinib treatment. The TCR comes from a human donor with chronic lymphocytic leukemia. The chain couples TRBV11-2 to TRBJ2-3, with the D call perhaps TRBD1 or TRBD2, each one matching 5 bases. The nucleotides are TGTGCCAGCAGCTTGCTCACCTTGGGGGCAGATACGCAGTATTTT. Its coded protein is CASSLLTLGADTQYF. Reference TRBV11-2 and TRBJ2-3 proteins supply the regions before and after the CDR3; the full variable domain is: EAGVAQSPRYKIIEKRQSVAFWCNPISGHATLYWYQQILGQGPKLLIQFQNNGVVDDSQLPKDRFSAERLKGVDSTLKIQPAKLEDSAVYLCASSLLTLGADTQYFGPGTRLTVL.